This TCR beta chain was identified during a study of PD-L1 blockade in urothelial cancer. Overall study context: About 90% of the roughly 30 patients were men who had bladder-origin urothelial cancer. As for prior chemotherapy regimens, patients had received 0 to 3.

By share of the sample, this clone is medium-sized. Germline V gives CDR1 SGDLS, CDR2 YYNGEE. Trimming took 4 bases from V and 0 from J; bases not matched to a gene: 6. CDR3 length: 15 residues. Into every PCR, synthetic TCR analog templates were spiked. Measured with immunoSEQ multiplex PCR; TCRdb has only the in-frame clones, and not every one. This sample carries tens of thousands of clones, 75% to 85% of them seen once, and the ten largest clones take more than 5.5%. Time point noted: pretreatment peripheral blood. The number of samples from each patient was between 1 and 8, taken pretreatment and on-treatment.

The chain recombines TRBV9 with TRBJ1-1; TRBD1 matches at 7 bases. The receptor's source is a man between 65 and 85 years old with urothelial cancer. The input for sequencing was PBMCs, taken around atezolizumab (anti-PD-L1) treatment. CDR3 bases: TGTGCCAGCAGCCCCCGGACAGGATTGAACACTGAAGCTTTCTTT. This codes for CASSPRTGLNTEAFF.